This passage covers 26 T cell receptor beta chains from one sample sequenced in a study of T cell changes during pregnancy in multiple sclerosis. Clones were read by immunoSEQ multiplex PCR, and TCRdb kept only the in-frame ones, dropping some. The table has around 70,000 clones, more than 90% seen once. Sequenced here: peripheral blood, sampled in the second trimester of pregnancy. The receptors here all came from a female donor with multiple sclerosis, enrolled in a pregnancy study.

V and J are TRBV27 and TRBJ2-1; tentative D call: TRBD1 (6 bases). Germline values: CDR1 MNHEY, CDR2 SMNVEV (reference sequence). The CDR3 extends over 14 amino acids. With 3 bases removed from V and 6 bases from J, the gap between germline ends came to 12 bases. CDR3 DNA sequence: TGTGCCAGCAGTTTGGGGGCTGAAGTCAATGAGCAGTTCTTC. Protein product: CASSLGAEVNEQFF.

The chain is built from TRBV10-3 and TRBJ1-2; D might be TRBD1 (6 bases). The CDR3 extends over 13 amino acids. Germline CDR1 reads ENHRY; CDR2 reads SYGVKD. Trimming left V 2 bases short and J 4 bases short, with 8 bases between. Here the CDR3 DNA reads TGTGCCATCAGTGAGAAGACAGGCTATGGCTACACCTTC. Its translation: CAISEKTGYGYTF.

This clone has just a few counts. The chain has TRBV10-3 and TRBJ1-2; TRBD1 might be the D (5 bases). CDR1 and CDR2 (germline): ENHRY, SYGVKD. The CDR3 is 16 amino acids. Between the trimmed V and J ends, which lost 0 bases and 8 bases, there was a span of 19 bases. CDR3 nucleotide sequence: TGTGCCATCAGTGAGTCCGGACTAACAGGTTTTAGCGGCTACACCTTC. This codes for CAISESGLTGFSGYTF.

The chain recombines TRBV6-1 with TRBJ2-3, with 7 bases matching TRBD2. V shed 4 bases, J shed 3 bases, and the junction held 4 bases outside the gene matches. The CDR3 extends over 14 amino acids. Germline CDR1 and CDR2: MNHNS and SASEGT. The CDR3 DNA is TGTGCCAGCAGTGCGGCGGGAGCTACAGATACGCAGTATTTT. Encoded protein: CASSAAGATDTQYF.

This clone was detected once. This chain connects TRBV2 to TRBJ1-4, with D possibly TRBD1 on 5 matching bases. CDR1 is SNHLY, CDR2 FYNNEI, per germline. CDR3 length equals 12 residues. V dropped 8 bases and J dropped 11 bases, with 15 bases sitting between them. CDR3 residues: CASGSGQGKLFF. In nucleotides, the CDR3 is TGTGCCAGCGGGTCCGGACAAGGGAAACTGTTTTTT. The full variable domain, with the rest looked up from reference TRBV2 and TRBJ1-4, is EPEVTQTPSHQVTQMGQEVILRCVPISNHLYFYWYRQILGQKVEFLVSFYNNEISEKSEIFDDQFSVERPDGSNFTLKIRSTKLEDSAMYFCASGSGQGKLFFGSGTQLSVL.

The chain combines TRBV4-1 with TRBJ2-2; 7 bases match TRBD2. The CDR3 spans 16 residues. The V and J ends lost 3 bases and 2 bases, in that order; junction bases with no gene match: 6. CDR1 MGHRA and CDR2 YSYEKL come from the germline V gene. CDR3 coding DNA: TGCGCCAGCAGCCACGAGCGGGGAGATAACACCGGGGAGCTGTTTTTT. It codes for CASSHERGDNTGELFF.

The V call is TRBV7-9, the J call TRBJ2-5; 7 positions match TRBD1. The CDR3 sequence is 14 residues long. The V and J ends lost 2 bases and 3 bases, in that order; junction bases with no gene match: 3. Germline V lookup: CDR1 SEHNR, CDR2 FQNEAQ (reference sequence). CDR3 loop: CASSLRQGEETQYF. In DNA, the CDR3 is TGTGCCAGCAGCTTACGACAGGGTGAAGAGACCCAGTACTTC.

This chain uses TRBV7-2 with TRBJ2-7; tentatively, D is TRBD2 (5 bases). Between the trimmed V and J ends, which lost 0 bases and 2 bases, there was a span of 8 bases. This CDR3 is built from 14 residues. CDR1 SGHTA and CDR2 FQGNSA come from the germline V gene. DNA for the CDR3: TGTGCCAGCAGCTTAGCGGCTAGCACCTACGAGCAGTACTTC. It is translated as CASSLAASTYEQYF.

The gene calls are TRBV7-8 and TRBJ2-1, with 8 positions matching TRBD1. Germline V gene data show CDR1 as SGHVS and CDR2 as FQNEAQ. V lost 5 bases to trimming and J lost 0 bases; unmatched junction nucleotides: 3. The CDR3 loop spans 15 amino acids. The CDR3 spells CASSLTGGSYNEQFF. In nucleotides, the CDR3 is TGTGCCAGCAGCCTTACAGGGGGCTCCTACAATGAGCAGTTCTTC.

The chain carries TRBV7-3 and TRBJ1-6, with D unresolved. CDR1 is SGHTA, CDR2 FQGTGA, per germline. This CDR3 region has 15 residues. The V end lost 5 bases, the J end lost 7 bases, and 15 bases lay between the germline ends. The CDR3 DNA reads TGTGCCAGCAGCCGCAACCCGGGGTCGAATTCACCCCTCCACTTT. Encoded protein: CASSRNPGSNSPLHF.

This chain joins TRBV5-6 and TRBJ1-2, with a possible D match to TRBD1 (5 bases). The CDR3 length is 12 residues. CDR1 and CDR2 from the germline V gene are SGHDT and YYEEEE. Deletions cut 7 bases from V and 3 bases from J, with 10 bases between. The CDR3 loop is CASQKGDYGYTF. For the CDR3, the DNA is TGTGCCAGCCAAAAAGGGGACTATGGCTACACCTTC.

The CDR3 loop reads CASSQAEGLGTGELFF. The CDR3 bases are TGTGCCAGCAGCCAAGCTGAAGGACTAGGCACCGGGGAGCTGTTTTTT. This chain links TRBV4-2 with TRBJ2-2; TRBD2 matches at 7 bases. The CDR3 extends over 16 amino acids. Germline CDR1 LGHNA, CDR2 YNFKEQ. Trimming at V came to 1 base and at J to 4 bases, leaving 6 bases not matched to a gene.

The chain employs TRBV5-4 and TRBJ2-3, with 9 bases lining up with TRBD2. Trimming at V came to 2 bases and at J to 6 bases, leaving 4 bases not matched to a gene. This CDR3 is 14 amino acids long. CDR1 and CDR2 (germline): SGHNT, YYREEE (reference sequence). Here the CDR3 DNA reads TGTGCCAGCAGCTTAGCTAGCGGGGTGGATACGCAGTATTTT. This codes for CASSLASGVDTQYF. The full variable domain, in which reference TRBV5-4 and TRBJ2-3 provide the parts outside the CDR3, is ETGVTQSPTHLIKTRGQQVTLRCSSQSGHNTVSWYQQALGQGPQFIFQYYREEENGRGNFPPRFSGLQFPNYSSELNVNALELDDSALYLCASSLASGVDTQYFGPGTRLTVL.

The chain carries TRBV4-1 and TRBJ2-2; the D gene is possibly TRBD2 (5 bases). V lost 0 bases and J lost 0, with 11 bases in between. From germline, CDR1 is MGHRA and CDR2 YSYEKL. The length of the CDR3 is 17 residues. CDR3 DNA sequence: TGCGCCAGCAGCCAAGATAGGAGGCGGCCGAACACCGGGGAGCTGTTTTTT. It specifies CASSQDRRRPNTGELFF.

The V and J genes are TRBV7-8 and TRBJ2-3, with D maybe TRBD1 (5 bases). This CDR3 contains 14 residues. Trimming stripped 5 bases from V and 0 bases from J, with 9 bases between. Germline V gene data show CDR1 as SGHVS and CDR2 as FQNEAQ. The chain's CDR3 is CASSVRGSTDTQYF. The CDR3 DNA reads TGTGCCAGCAGCGTAAGGGGTAGCACAGATACGCAGTATTTT.

The chain links TRBV18 to TRBJ1-3; D is unresolved. Germline V gene sequence: CDR1 KGHSH, CDR2 LQKENI. Trimming removed 6 bases at V and 4 bases at J, with 16 bases between. The CDR3 extends over 15 amino acids. In DNA form, the CDR3 reads TGTGCCAGCTCCCCCGTGGAGTTTTTCGGAAACACCATATATTTT. It specifies CASSPVEFFGNTIYF.

The sample holds one count of this clone. The chain carries TRBV7-8 and TRBJ2-1, with 13 bases lining up with TRBD2. This CDR3 has 17 amino acids. Germline lookup yields CDR1 SGHVS and CDR2 FQNEAQ. Trimming removed 5 bases from V and 5 bases from J; junction bases left unmatched: 9. The CDR3 sequence: CASSARLAGGPNNEQFF. Written as DNA, the CDR3 is TGTGCCAGCAGCGCCCGACTAGCGGGAGGCCCTAACAATGAGCAGTTCTTC.

This chain joins TRBV6-1 and TRBJ2-7; 10 bases fit TRBD1. CDR1 is MNHNS and CDR2 is SASEGT in the germline V gene. The CDR3 loop spans 14 amino acids. The V segment lost 5 bases and the J segment 4 bases; nucleotides outside the gene matches: 5. The CDR3 DNA reads as TGTGCCAGCAGTTCGCGGACAGGGGGTTACGAGCAGTACTTC. Protein sequence: CASSSRTGGYEQYF.

V usage is TRBV28 and J usage is TRBJ2-1; D may be TRBD2 (6 bases). The germline V and J ends were trimmed by 1 base and 3 bases, with 10 bases remaining between them. CDR1 is MDHEN, CDR2 SYDVKM, per germline. There are 15 residues in the CDR3. Here the CDR3 reads CASSLSSGVYNEQFF. Written as DNA, the CDR3 is TGTGCCAGCAGTTTATCGTCGGGAGTCTACAATGAGCAGTTCTTC.

The J gene is TRBJ1-2, the V gene TRBV6-6; D gene ambiguous. V lost 6 bases and J lost 2, with 16 bases in between. Looked up from germline, CDR1 is MNHNY and CDR2 is SVGAGI (reference sequence). The CDR3 is made up of 15 amino acids. The CDR3 nucleotides are TGTGCCAGCAGCCCCTCGGGTGGAAACAACTATGGCTACACCTTC. This encodes CASSPSGGNNYGYTF.

This chain links TRBV7-3 with TRBJ2-1, with TRBD2 as a possible D gene (6 bases). The V end lost 2 bases, the J end lost 3 bases, and 8 bases lay between the germline ends. Germline V lookup: CDR1 SGHTA, CDR2 FQGTGA. This CDR3 contains 14 residues. CDR3 bases: TGTGCCAGCAGCTTAGGGCGGGACTACAATGAGCAGTTCTTC. Translation gives CASSLGRDYNEQFF. The variable domain in full, completed from reference TRBV7-3 and TRBJ2-1, reads GAGVSQTPSNKVTEKGKYVELRCDPISGHTALYWYRQSLGQGPEFLIYFQGTGAADDSGLPNDRFFAVRPEGSVSTLKIQRTERGDSAVYLCASSLGRDYNEQFFGPGTRLTVL.

This chain connects TRBV4-3 to TRBJ2-1; D might be TRBD2 (6 bases). From germline, CDR1 is LGHNA and CDR2 YSLEER. V gave up 2 bases and J gave up 5 bases, with 13 bases separating them. There are 15 residues in the CDR3. The CDR3 DNA reads TGCGCCAGCAGCCAACGGAGAGCGGGTAACAATGAGCAGTTCTTC. Encoded protein: CASSQRRAGNNEQFF.

The chain recombines TRBV6-5 with TRBJ2-1; maybe TRBD2 (6 bases). Germline V gene data show CDR1 as MNHEY and CDR2 as SVGAGI. This CDR3 contains 12 residues. Trimming removed 2 bases from V and 12 bases from J, with 11 bases in between. The DNA for the CDR3 is TGTGCCAGCAGTTACCCGACTAGAGGGCAGTTCTTC. Residues: CASSYPTRGQFF.

The chain employs TRBV7-2 and TRBJ1-1; 8 bases align to TRBD1. Trimming took 4 bases from V and 4 from J; bases not matched to a gene: 2. This CDR3 is built from 13 residues. The germline V gene has CDR1 SGHTA and CDR2 FQGNSA. DNA of the CDR3: TGTGCCAGCAGCTCACAGGGGGGCACTGAAGCTTTCTTT. Amino acid sequence: CASSSQGGTEAFF.

The chain combines TRBV7-3 with TRBJ2-1, with 15 nucleotides matching TRBD2. Trimming took 5 bases from V and 9 from J; bases not matched to a gene: 11. Germline CDR1 reads SGHTA; CDR2 reads FQGTGA. The CDR3 has 17 amino acids. Written as DNA, the CDR3 is TGTGCCAGCAGCCGCGGGACTAGCGGGAGGTTAATCGGTGAGCAGTTCTTC. Amino acids: CASSRGTSGRLIGEQFF.

The chain combines TRBV19 with TRBJ2-7; 9 nucleotides match TRBD1. Germline lookup yields CDR1 LNHDA and CDR2 SQIVND (reference sequence). V lost 5 bases to trimming and J lost 7 bases; unmatched junction nucleotides: 18. The CDR3 is 17 residues long. CDR3: CASSVAPDRDRAREQYF. CDR3 DNA: TGTGCCAGTAGTGTAGCTCCCGACCGGGACAGGGCTCGAGAGCAGTACTTC.